This record looks at one TCR beta chain sequence and its context. What it binds is not known. The data were taken from a study of response to subunit inactivated influenza vaccine. TCRdb fed the RT-PCR reads into MiXCR, producing one record per CDR3 protein. Counted here are around 750,000 distinct CDR3 sequences, roughly 20% occurring once; the ten biggest clones make up roughly 10%. General study points: Every seasonal influenza vaccination brings in few new T cells, the authors suggested.

With 6 bases removed from V and 7 bases from J, the gap between germline ends came to 12 bases. This CDR3 is built from 12 residues. Germline V gene sequence: CDR1 MNHNY, CDR2 SVGAGI (reference sequence). The clonotype comes from a man aged 45-65 years who received an inactivated influenza vaccine. The chain links TRBV6-6 to TRBJ2-5; D not certain. This specimen consisted of PBMCs from blood, obtained around 5 days after vaccination. As DNA, the CDR3 is TGTGCCAGCAGCAGCCCCCTGGGGACCCAGTACTTC. It encodes CASSSPLGTQYF.